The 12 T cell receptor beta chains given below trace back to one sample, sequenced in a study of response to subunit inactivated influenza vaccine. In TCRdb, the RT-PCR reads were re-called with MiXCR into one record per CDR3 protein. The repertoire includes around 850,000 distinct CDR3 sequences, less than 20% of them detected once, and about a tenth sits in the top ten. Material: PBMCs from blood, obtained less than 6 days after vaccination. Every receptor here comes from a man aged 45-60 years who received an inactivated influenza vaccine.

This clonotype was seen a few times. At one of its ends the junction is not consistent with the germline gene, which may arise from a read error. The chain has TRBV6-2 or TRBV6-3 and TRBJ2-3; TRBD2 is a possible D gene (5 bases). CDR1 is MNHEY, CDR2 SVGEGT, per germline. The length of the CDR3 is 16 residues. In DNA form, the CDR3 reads TGTGCCAGCAGTTACTCCCGAGGCGGGTACACAGACACGCAGTATTTT. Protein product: CASSYSRGGYTDTQYF.

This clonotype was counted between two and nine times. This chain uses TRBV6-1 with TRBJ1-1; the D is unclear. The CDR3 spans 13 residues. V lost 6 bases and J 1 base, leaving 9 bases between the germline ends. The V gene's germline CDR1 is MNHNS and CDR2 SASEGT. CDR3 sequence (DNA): TGTGCCAGCAGAATTTATAGGAACACTGAAGCTTTCTTT. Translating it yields CASRIYRNTEAFF.

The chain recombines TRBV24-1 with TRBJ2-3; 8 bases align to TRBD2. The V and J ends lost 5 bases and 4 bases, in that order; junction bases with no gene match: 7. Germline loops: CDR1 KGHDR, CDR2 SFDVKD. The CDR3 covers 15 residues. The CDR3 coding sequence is TGTGCCACCAGTGTGACTAGCGAAGAGGCAGATACGCAGTATTTT. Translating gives CATSVTSEEADTQYF.

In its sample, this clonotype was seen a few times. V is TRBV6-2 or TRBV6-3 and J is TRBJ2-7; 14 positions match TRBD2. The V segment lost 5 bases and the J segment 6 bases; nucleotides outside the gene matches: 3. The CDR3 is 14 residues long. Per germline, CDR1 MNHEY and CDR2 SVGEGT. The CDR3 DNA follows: TGTGCCAGCAGTCCCGGACTAGCGGGAGGCGAGCAGTACTTC. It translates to CASSPGLAGGEQYF.

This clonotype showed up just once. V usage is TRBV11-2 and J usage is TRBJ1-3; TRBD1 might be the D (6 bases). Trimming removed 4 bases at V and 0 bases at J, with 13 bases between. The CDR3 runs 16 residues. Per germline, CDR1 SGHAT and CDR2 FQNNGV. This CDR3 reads CASSWGQRSSGNTIYF. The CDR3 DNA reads TGTGCCAGCAGCTGGGGGCAGCGCAGCTCTGGAAACACCATATATTTT.

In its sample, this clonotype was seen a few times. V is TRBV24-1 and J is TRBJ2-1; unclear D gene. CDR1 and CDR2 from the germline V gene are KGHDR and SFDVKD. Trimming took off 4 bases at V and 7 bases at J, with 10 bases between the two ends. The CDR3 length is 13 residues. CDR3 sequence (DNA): TGTGCCACCAGTGAAGACTCCTTTAATGAGCAGTTCTTC. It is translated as CATSEDSFNEQFF.

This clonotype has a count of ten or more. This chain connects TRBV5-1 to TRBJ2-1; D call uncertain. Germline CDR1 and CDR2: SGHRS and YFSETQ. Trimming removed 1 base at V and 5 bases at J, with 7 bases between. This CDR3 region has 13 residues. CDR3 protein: CASSLWADNEQFF. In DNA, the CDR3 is TGCGCCAGCAGCTTGTGGGCCGACAATGAGCAGTTCTTC. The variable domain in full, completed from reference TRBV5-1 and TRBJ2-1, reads KAGVTQTPRYLIKTRGQQVTLSCSPISGHRSVSWYQQTPGQGLQFLFEYFSETQRNKGNFPGRFSGRQFSNSRSEMNVSTLELGDSALYLCASSLWADNEQFFGPGTRLTVL.

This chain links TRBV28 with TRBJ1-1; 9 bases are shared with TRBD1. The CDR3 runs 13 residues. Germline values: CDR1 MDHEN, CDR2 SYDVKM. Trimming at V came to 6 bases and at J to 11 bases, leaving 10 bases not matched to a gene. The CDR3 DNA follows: TGTGCCAGCAGAAATCACAGGGGGCAGGATGCTTTCTTT. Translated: CASRNHRGQDAFF. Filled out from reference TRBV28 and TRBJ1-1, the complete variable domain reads DVKVTQSSRYLVKRTGEKVFLECVQDMDHENMFWYRQDPGLGLRLIYFSYDVKMKEKGDIPEGYSVSREKKERFSLILESASTNQTSMYLCASRNHRGQDAFFGQGTRLTVV.

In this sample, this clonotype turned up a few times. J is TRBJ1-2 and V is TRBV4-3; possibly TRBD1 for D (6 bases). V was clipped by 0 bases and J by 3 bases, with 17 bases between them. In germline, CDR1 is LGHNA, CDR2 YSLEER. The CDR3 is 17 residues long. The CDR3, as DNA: TGCGCCAGCAGCCAAGATCGTATTGCAAGGGGGGACTATGGCTACACCTTC. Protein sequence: CASSQDRIARGDYGYTF.

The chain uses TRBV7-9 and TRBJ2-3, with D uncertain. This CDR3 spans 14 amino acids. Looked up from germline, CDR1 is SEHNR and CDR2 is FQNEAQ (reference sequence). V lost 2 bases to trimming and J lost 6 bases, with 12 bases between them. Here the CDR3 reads CASSLRSFGDTQYF. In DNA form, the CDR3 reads TGTGCCAGCAGCTTAAGAAGCTTTGGGGATACGCAGTATTTT.

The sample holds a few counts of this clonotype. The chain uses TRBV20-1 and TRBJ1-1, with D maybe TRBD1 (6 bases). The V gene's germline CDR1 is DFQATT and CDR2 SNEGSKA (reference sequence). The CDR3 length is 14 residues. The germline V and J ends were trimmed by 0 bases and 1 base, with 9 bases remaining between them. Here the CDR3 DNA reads TGCAGTGCTAGAGAAGGGGGTTGGAACACTGAAGCTTTCTTT. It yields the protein CSAREGGWNTEAFF.

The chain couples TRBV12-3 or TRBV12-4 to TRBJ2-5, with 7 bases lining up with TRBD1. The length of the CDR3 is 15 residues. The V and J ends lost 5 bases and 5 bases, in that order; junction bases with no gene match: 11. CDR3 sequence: CASSRIGQAGETQYF. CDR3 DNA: TGTGCCAGCAGTCGCATCGGACAGGCCGGGGAGACCCAGTACTTC.